The next 25 T cell receptor beta chains were all read from a single sample in a study of shared clonotypes between healthy human individuals. Profiling relied on immunoSEQ multiplex PCR, and the TCRdb table lists in-frame clones only, not all of them. This table has 2 million to 2.5 million clones, over 85% appearing once. Sequenced material: naive CD4+ T cells from PBMCs. Regarding subset: CD45RA+ positively selected. The receptor source for this set is a young man in good health. Some clones in this sample may be carry-over from other donors' samples.

V gene TRBV10-3 combines with J gene TRBJ2-7; unclear D gene. The V and J ends lost 0 bases and 0 bases respectively, with 9 bases between them. CDR1 and CDR2 from the germline V gene are ENHRY and SYGVKD. The CDR3 length is 15 residues. As DNA, the CDR3 is TGTGCCATCAGTGAGTCAAGAGCCAGCTCCTACGAGCAGTACTTC. Amino acids: CAISESRASSYEQYF.

This sequence joins TRBV6-6 and TRBJ2-3; D is unclear. In germline, CDR1 is MNHNY, CDR2 SVGAGI (reference sequence). V lost 8 bases, J lost 2 bases, and 11 bases lay in between. The CDR3 is 13 amino acids. This chain's CDR3 is CASGVITTDTQYF. CDR3 bases: TGTGCCAGCGGGGTGATCACCACAGATACGCAGTATTTT.

The chain is built from TRBV7-2 and TRBJ1-4, with 8 bases identical to TRBD1. This CDR3 is 15 amino acids long. CDR1 is SGHTA and CDR2 is FQGNSA in the germline V gene. V lost 1 base, J lost 10 bases, and 8 bases stayed unmatched. The CDR3 reads CASSLDGTGRGKLFF. The CDR3 coding sequence is TGTGCCAGCAGCTTAGACGGGACAGGCCGGGGAAAACTGTTTTTT.

This clone was recorded once. The sample contains more than one DNA sequence encoding this CDR3. CDR3 DNA sequence: TGTGCCAGCAGCGTAGGGGGGGCAACTAATGAAAAACTGTTTTTT. Amino acids: CASSVGGATNEKLFF. The rearrangement uses TRBV9 and TRBJ1-4, with D perhaps TRBD1 (5 bases). The CDR3 is 15 residues long. V was shortened by 0 bases and J by 0 bases, with 6 bases between the two germline ends. The germline V gene encodes CDR1 SGDLS and CDR2 YYNGEE.

For this clone: Additional DNA sequences in this sample encode the identical CDR3. The chain uses TRBV9 and TRBJ2-7; D gene uncertain. Germline V gives CDR1 SGDLS, CDR2 YYNGEE. V gave up 4 bases and J gave up 0 bases, with 8 bases separating them. This CDR3 has 13 residues. The CDR3 spells CASSPPGSYEQYF. DNA for the CDR3: TGTGCCAGCAGCCCCCCCGGCTCCTACGAGCAGTACTTC. Looking up the rest from reference TRBV9 and TRBJ2-7 gives the full variable domain: DSGVTQTPKHLITATGQRVTLRCSPRSGDLSVYWYQQSLDQGLQFLIQYYNGEERAKGNILERFSAQQFPDLHSELNLSSLELGDSALYFCASSPPGSYEQYFGPGTRLTVT.

Written as DNA, the CDR3 is TGCAGTGCTGGACCGAGGGGCGAGCAGTACTTC. Residues: CSAGPRGEQYF. V usage is TRBV20-1 and J usage is TRBJ2-7; D is possibly TRBD1 or TRBD2 (5 bases each). The germline V gene has CDR1 DFQATT and CDR2 SNEGSKA (reference sequence). CDR3 length: 11 amino acids. With 5 bases removed from V and 6 bases from J, the gap between germline ends came to 11 bases.

About this clone: One end of the junction fails to match germline, which may point to a read error. As DNA, the CDR3 is TGCGCCAGCAGCTTAGGGGCGGCAGACACGTTCTTC. It specifies CASSLGAADTFF. The rearrangement uses TRBV5-1 and TRBJ2-7; TRBD1 is a possible D gene (5 bases). Germline values: CDR1 SGHRS, CDR2 YFSETQ. The CDR3 runs to 12 residues.

Concerning this clone itself: The sample holds other DNA sequences that translate to the same CDR3. The CDR3 here is CASSLGAGSGNTIYF. For the CDR3, the DNA is TGCGCCAGCAGCTTAGGGGCCGGCTCTGGAAACACCATATATTTT. The V and J genes are TRBV5-1 and TRBJ1-3, with D possibly TRBD1 on 5 matching bases. Germline assignment: CDR1 SGHRS and CDR2 YFSETQ. CDR3 length: 15 residues. Trimming left V 2 bases short and J 0 bases short, with 9 bases between.

The rearrangement uses TRBV7-9 and TRBJ2-1; D possibly corresponds to TRBD2 (5 bases). Per the germline V gene, CDR1 is SEHNR and CDR2 is FQNEAQ (reference sequence). The CDR3 contains 15 residues. Trimming cost V 6 bases and J 5 bases, with 17 bases left between them. The CDR3 region is CASSPLGLEDNEQFF. As DNA, the CDR3 is TGTGCCAGCAGTCCACTAGGGTTGGAGGACAATGAGCAGTTCTTC.

The genes are TRBV11-2 and TRBJ2-7; possibly TRBD1 or TRBD2 for D (6 bases each). Deletions cut 1 base from V and 0 bases from J, with 16 bases between. The CDR3 length is 17 residues. Germline values: CDR1 SGHAT, CDR2 FQNNGV. The CDR3: CASSLVGGQMSSYEQYF. For the CDR3, the DNA is TGTGCCAGCAGCTTAGTCGGGGGACAAATGAGCTCCTACGAGCAGTACTTC.

The chain has TRBV25-1 and TRBJ2-7; D possibly corresponds to TRBD2 (5 bases). The germline V and J ends were trimmed by 4 bases and 2 bases, with 18 bases remaining between them. The CDR3 consists of 16 residues. Germline CDR1 is MGHDK and CDR2 is SYGVNS. This CDR3 reads CASSGSKRPNPYEQYF. The CDR3 coding sequence is TGTGCCAGCAGTGGGTCAAAGCGGCCTAACCCCTACGAGCAGTACTTC.

The chain recombines TRBV19 with TRBJ1-2, with 11 positions matching TRBD1. This CDR3 has 17 amino acids. Germline V gene data show CDR1 as LNHDA and CDR2 as SQIVND (reference sequence). Trimming at V came to 3 bases and at J to 4 bases, leaving 10 bases not matched to a gene. The CDR3 DNA reads as TGTGCCAGTAGTATGGGATCCGGGACAGGGGGTTCCTATGGCTACACCTTC. Translation gives CASSMGSGTGGSYGYTF.

The chain carries TRBV2 and TRBJ1-1; D is unresolved. CDR1 SNHLY and CDR2 FYNNEI come from the germline V gene. The CDR3 totals 14 residues. The V gene lost 1 base and the J gene lost 2 bases, with 8 bases spanning the gap. The CDR3, as DNA: TGTGCCAGCAGTGAAGAAGCTATAAACACTGAAGCTTTCTTT. This gives the protein CASSEEAINTEAFF.

The chain joins TRBV4-3 to TRBJ2-1, with a possible D match to TRBD2 (5 bases). The CDR3 sequence is 17 residues long. From germline, CDR1 is LGHNA and CDR2 YSLEER. Trimming removed 1 base at V and 5 bases at J, with 18 bases between. CDR3 nucleotide sequence: TGCGCCAGCAGCCAAGCATTACGACAAACTAGGAACAATGAGCAGTTCTTC. It encodes CASSQALRQTRNNEQFF.

The chain couples TRBV6-6 to TRBJ2-2, with D maybe TRBD2 (5 bases). The CDR3 loop spans 16 amino acids. V lost 5 bases and J lost 1, with 14 bases in between. CDR1 is MNHNY and CDR2 is SVGAGI in the germline V gene (reference sequence). The DNA for the CDR3 is TGTGCCAGCAGTACCACTTTCAGCGGGAACACCGGGGAGCTGTTTTTT. It translates to CASSTTFSGNTGELFF.

As for this clone: Within the sample, other DNA sequences also encode this same CDR3. This chain uses TRBV7-3 with TRBJ1-1; a weak D match, TRBD1 (5 bases). The CDR3 covers 11 residues. The germline V gene has CDR1 SGHTA and CDR2 FQGTGA. Deletions cut 2 bases from V and 8 bases from J, with 6 bases between. The CDR3, as DNA: TGTGCCAGCAGCTTAGGGGGGGAAGCTTTCTTT. Protein sequence: CASSLGGEAFF.

This chain joins TRBV7-2 and TRBJ1-1; no clear D gene. Per germline, CDR1 SGHTA and CDR2 FQGNSA. The CDR3 has 14 amino acids. V lost 1 base and J lost 3, with 9 bases in between. CDR3 region: CASSLEGGYTEAFF. The CDR3 DNA reads TGTGCCAGCAGCTTAGAAGGCGGCTACACTGAAGCTTTCTTT.

Here the CDR3 DNA reads TGTGCCAGCAGTGACTCGACAGATACCCATGTATACAATGAGCAGTTCTTC. Residues: CASSDSTDTHVYNEQFF. The chain has TRBV6-4 and TRBJ2-1; tentatively, D is TRBD1 (5 bases). Trimming left V 0 bases short and J 4 bases short, with 16 bases between. The germline V gene has CDR1 MRHNA and CDR2 SNTAGT. The CDR3 length is 17 residues.

The CDR3 spells CATTSVPTDTQYF. The CDR3 DNA is TGCGCCACCACGAGCGTCCCCACAGATACGCAGTATTTT. This rearrangement joins TRBV5-1 to TRBJ2-3; D call uncertain. CDR3 length: 13 amino acids. The germline gives CDR1 SGHRS, CDR2 YFSETQ. Trimming left V 9 bases short and J 2 bases short, with 13 bases between. The whole variable domain, remainder taken from reference TRBV5-1 and TRBJ2-3, is KAGVTQTPRYLIKTRGQQVTLSCSPISGHRSVSWYQQTPGQGLQFLFEYFSETQRNKGNFPGRFSGRQFSNSRSEMNVSTLELGDSALYLCATTSVPTDTQYFGPGTRLTVL.

This clone was seen a single time. The same CDR3 can be traced to other DNA sequences in this sample. The CDR3 region is CASSLAAGGPGYNEQFF. The CDR3 region has the DNA TGCGCCAGCAGCTTGGCAGCGGGAGGGCCCGGATACAATGAGCAGTTCTTC. This chain uses TRBV5-1 with TRBJ2-1; TRBD2 matches 10 bases. CDR3 length: 17 residues. J was trimmed by 4 bases and V by 0 bases; bases with no gene match: 7. Germline loops: CDR1 SGHRS, CDR2 YFSETQ.

The chain joins TRBV7-6 to TRBJ2-7, with D unclear. The V and J ends lost 2 bases and 3 bases respectively, with 35 bases between them. The CDR3 runs 22 residues. Germline-derived CDR1 and CDR2 are SGHVS and FNYEAQ. The CDR3 DNA sequence: TGTGCCAGCAGCTTACCGTACGGCGTGCGGCTTCCTGGTTTGTCCCAATACTACGAGCAGTACTTC. It encodes CASSLPYGVRLPGLSQYYEQYF. Together with reference TRBV7-6 and TRBJ2-7, the CDR3 gives the full variable domain: GAGVSQSPRYKVTKRGQDVALRCDPISGHVSLYWYRQALGQGPEFLTYFNYEAQQDKSGLPNDRFSAERPEGSISTLTIQRTEQRDSAMYRCASSLPYGVRLPGLSQYYEQYFGPGTRLTVT.

The rearrangement joins TRBV19 to TRBJ1-4; TRBD1 agrees at 9 bases. CDR3 length: 15 residues. V was clipped by 5 bases and J by 8 bases; unmatched bases: 9. Looked up from germline, CDR1 is LNHDA and CDR2 is SQIVND (reference sequence). The CDR3 DNA reads as TGTGCCAGTAGTCGGCCGGGACAGGGTAACGAAAAACTGTTTTTT. It translates to CASSRPGQGNEKLFF.

The chain carries TRBV6-5 and TRBJ2-5; perhaps D is TRBD1 or TRBD2 (5 bases each). CDR3 length: 15 residues. Between the trimmed V and J ends, which lost 0 bases and 6 bases, there was a span of 14 bases. The germline CDR1 and CDR2 sequences are MNHEY and SVGAGI. CDR3 nucleotide sequence: TGTGCCAGCAGTTACTCGACCGGGACGGGAAAGACCCAGTACTTC. It translates to CASSYSTGTGKTQYF.

The V gene is TRBV7-2, the J gene TRBJ2-1, with D maybe TRBD2 (6 bases). The CDR3 has 16 amino acids. The V end lost 5 bases, the J end lost 12 bases, and 26 bases lay between the germline ends. Germline loops: CDR1 SGHTA, CDR2 FQGNSA. The CDR3 loop reads CASSQGRPEGASGQFF. CDR3 nucleotides: TGTGCCAGCAGCCAAGGCCGCCCGGAGGGAGCGAGTGGGCAGTTCTTC.

V and J are TRBV6-6 and TRBJ1-5; TRBD1 aligns across 7 bases. The CDR3 has 13 amino acids. CDR1 MNHNY and CDR2 SVGAGI come from the germline V gene (reference sequence). Unmatched junction bases numbered 5, after V lost 5 bases and J lost 7 bases. The CDR3: CASSPRDRQPQHF. Written as DNA, the CDR3 is TGTGCCAGCAGTCCTCGGGACAGACAGCCCCAGCATTTT.